The source of this T cell receptor (beta chain) is a study of blood T cell repertoires in COVID-19. Study in general: Donors in the United States, Italy and Spain gave samples during acute or convalescent COVID-19. Sample material is recorded as cDNA or gDNA derived from T cells, B-cell-depleted T cells, or PBMCs.

TCRdb's copy holds only in-frame clones and misses some; the assay was immunoSEQ multiplex PCR. The table includes around 99,000 clones, more than 70% detected once. V lost 5 bases, J lost 1 base, and 9 bases lay in between. This CDR3 spans 14 amino acids. Germline V gives CDR1 MNHEY, CDR2 SVGEGT. This sequence joins TRBV6-2 or TRBV6-3 and TRBJ1-5, with D perhaps TRBD1 (5 bases). The sequencing input was peripheral blood. This TCR derives from a human donor in a cohort sampled during active COVID-19. The CDR3 region has the DNA TGTGCCAGCAGTGACCGACAGAGCAATCAGCCCCAGCATTTT. Translated: CASSDRQSNQPQHF.